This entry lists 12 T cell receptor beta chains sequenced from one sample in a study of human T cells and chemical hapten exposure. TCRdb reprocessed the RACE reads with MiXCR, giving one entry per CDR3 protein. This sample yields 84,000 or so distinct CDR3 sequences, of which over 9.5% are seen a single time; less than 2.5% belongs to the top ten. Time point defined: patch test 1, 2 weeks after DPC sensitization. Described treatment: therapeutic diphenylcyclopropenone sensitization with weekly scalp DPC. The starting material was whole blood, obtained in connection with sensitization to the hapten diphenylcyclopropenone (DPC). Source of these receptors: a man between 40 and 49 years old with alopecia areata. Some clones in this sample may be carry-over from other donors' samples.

The CDR3 sequence is CASSPVGRGEQFF. The CDR3 DNA sequence: TGTGCCAGCAGCCCGGTCGGTCGGGGTGAGCAGTTCTTC. The rearrangement joins TRBV5-4 to TRBJ2-1, with D perhaps TRBD2 (5 bases). Trimming removed 4 bases from V and 9 bases from J, with 14 bases in between. The V gene's germline CDR1 is SGHNT and CDR2 YYREEE (reference sequence). This CDR3 contains 13 residues.

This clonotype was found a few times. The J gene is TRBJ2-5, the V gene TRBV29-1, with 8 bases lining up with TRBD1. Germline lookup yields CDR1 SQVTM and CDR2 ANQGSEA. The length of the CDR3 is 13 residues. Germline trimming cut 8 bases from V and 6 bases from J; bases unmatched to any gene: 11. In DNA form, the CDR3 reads TGCAGCCAACAGGAACAGGGGGGAAAGACCCAGTACTTC. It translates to CSQQEQGGKTQYF.

The CDR3 DNA is TGTGCCAGCAGTGATTACGGGGGTACCTACGAGCAGTACTTC. It codes for CASSDYGGTYEQYF. This rearrangement joins TRBV6-1 to TRBJ2-7; the D gene is possibly TRBD2 (6 bases). There are 14 residues in the CDR3. Per the germline V gene, CDR1 is MNHNS and CDR2 is SASEGT. Trimming left V 3 bases short and J 2 bases short, with 11 bases between.

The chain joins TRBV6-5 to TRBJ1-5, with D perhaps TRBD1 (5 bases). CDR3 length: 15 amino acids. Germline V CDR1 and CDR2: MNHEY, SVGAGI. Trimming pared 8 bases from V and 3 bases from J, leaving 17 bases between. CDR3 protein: CASSAWGGSNQPQHF. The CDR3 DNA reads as TGTGCCAGCTCTGCATGGGGGGGGTCCAATCAGCCCCAGCATTTT.

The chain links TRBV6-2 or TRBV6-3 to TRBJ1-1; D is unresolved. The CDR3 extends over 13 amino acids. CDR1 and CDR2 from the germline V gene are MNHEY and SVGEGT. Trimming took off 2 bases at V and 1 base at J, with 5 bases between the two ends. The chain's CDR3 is CASSYKANTEAFF. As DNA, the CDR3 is TGTGCCAGCAGTTACAAGGCGAACACTGAAGCTTTCTTT.

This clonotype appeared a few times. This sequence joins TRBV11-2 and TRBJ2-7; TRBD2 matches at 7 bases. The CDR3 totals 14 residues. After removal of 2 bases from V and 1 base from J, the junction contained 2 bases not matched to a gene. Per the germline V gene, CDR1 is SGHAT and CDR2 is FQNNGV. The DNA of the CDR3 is TGTGCCAGCAGCTTAACTAGCGCTTCCTACGAGCAGTACGTC. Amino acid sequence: CASSLTSASYEQYV.

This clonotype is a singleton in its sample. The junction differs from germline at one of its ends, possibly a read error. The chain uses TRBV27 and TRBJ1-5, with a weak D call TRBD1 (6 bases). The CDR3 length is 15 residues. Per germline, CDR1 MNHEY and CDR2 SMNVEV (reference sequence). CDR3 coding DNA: TGTGCCAGCAGTCCTAAGGGTCCGCGGGGGCAGCCCCAGAATTTT. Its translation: CASSPKGPRGQPQNF.

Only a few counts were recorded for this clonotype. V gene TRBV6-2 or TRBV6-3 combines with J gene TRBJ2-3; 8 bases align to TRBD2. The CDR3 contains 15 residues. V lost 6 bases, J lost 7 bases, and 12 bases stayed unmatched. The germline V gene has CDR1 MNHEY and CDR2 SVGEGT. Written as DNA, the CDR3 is TGTGCCAGCAGGGGCACCGGGACTAGGGCCCATACGCAGTATTTT. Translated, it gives CASRGTGTRAHTQYF.

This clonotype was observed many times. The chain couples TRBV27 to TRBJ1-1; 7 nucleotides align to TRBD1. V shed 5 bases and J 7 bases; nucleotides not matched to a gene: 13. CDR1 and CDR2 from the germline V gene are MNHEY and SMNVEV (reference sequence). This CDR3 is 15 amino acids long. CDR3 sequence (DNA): TGTGCCAGCAGTGTCTTCGGCCAGGGGGGTGGTGAAGCTTTCTTT. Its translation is CASSVFGQGGGEAFF.

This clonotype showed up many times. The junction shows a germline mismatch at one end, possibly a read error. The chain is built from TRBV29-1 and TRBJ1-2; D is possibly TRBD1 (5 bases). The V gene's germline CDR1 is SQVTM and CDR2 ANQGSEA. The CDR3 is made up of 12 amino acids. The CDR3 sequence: CSVEDGGKDPFF. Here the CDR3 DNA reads TGCAGCGTTGAAGATGGGGGAAAGGATCCATTTTTC.

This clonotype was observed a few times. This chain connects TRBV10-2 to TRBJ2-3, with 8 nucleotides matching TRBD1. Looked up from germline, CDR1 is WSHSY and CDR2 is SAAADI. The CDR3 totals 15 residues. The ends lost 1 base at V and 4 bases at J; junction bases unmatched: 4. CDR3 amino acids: CASSEWAGGADTQYF. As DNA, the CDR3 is TGCGCCAGCAGTGAGTGGGCAGGGGGCGCAGATACGCAGTATTTT.

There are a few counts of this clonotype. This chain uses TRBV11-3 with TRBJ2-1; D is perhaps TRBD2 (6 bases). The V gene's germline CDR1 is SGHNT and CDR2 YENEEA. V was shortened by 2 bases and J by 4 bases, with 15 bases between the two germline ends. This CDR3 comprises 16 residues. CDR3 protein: CASSLQASGGYNEQFF. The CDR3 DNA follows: TGTGCCAGCAGCTTACAAGCCTCCGGAGGGTACAATGAGCAGTTCTTC.